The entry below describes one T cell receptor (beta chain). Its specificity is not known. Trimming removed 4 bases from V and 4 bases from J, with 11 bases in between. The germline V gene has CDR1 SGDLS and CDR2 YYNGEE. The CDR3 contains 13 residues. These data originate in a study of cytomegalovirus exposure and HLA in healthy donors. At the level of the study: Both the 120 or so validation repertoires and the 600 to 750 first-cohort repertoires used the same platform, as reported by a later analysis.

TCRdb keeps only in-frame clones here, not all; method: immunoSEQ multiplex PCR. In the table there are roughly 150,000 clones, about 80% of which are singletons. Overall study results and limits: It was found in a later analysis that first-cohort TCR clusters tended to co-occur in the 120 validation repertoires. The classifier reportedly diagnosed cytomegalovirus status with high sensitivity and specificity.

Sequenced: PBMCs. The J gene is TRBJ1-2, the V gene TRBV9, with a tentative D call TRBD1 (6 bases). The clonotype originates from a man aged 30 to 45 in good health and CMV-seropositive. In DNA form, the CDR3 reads TGTGCCAGCAGCCCTTCGACAGGCTATGGCTACACCTTC. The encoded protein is CASSPSTGYGYTF.